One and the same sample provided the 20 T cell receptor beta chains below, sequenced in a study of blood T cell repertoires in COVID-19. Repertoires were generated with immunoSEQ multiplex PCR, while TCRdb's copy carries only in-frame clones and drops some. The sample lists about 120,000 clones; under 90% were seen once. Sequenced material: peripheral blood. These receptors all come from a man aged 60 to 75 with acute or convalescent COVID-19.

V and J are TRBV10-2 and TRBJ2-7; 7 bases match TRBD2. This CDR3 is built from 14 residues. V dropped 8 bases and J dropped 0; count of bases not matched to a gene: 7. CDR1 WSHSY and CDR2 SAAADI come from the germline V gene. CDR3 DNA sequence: TGCGCCAGCGAGGCTAGCGGTGCCTCCTACGAGCAGTACTTC. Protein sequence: CASEASGASYEQYF.

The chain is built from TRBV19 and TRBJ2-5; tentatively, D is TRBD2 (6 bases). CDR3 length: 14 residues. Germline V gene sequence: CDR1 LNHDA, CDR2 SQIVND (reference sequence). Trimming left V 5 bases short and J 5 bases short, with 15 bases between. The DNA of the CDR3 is TGTGCCAGTAGTCCCCGGGGACGGGGGGAGACCCAGTACTTC. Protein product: CASSPRGRGETQYF.

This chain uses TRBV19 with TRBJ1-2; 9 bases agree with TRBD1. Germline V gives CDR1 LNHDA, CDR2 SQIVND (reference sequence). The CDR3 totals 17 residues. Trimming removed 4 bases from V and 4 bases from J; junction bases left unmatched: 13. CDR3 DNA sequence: TGTGCCAGTAGTACACAGGGGGCGACAAGTTCGGTCTATGGCTACACCTTC. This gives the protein CASSTQGATSSVYGYTF.

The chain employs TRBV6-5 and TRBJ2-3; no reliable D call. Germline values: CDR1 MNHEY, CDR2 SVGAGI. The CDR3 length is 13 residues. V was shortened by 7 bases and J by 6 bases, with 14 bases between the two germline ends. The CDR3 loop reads CASTLRMTDTQYF. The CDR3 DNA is TGTGCCAGCACTTTGAGGATGACGGATACGCAGTATTTT.

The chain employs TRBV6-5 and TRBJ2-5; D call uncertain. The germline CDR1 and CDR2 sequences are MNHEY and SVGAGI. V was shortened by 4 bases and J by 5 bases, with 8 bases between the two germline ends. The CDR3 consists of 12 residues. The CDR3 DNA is TGTGCCAGCAGTTCTCTCGAGGAGACCCAGTACTTC. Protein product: CASSSLEETQYF.

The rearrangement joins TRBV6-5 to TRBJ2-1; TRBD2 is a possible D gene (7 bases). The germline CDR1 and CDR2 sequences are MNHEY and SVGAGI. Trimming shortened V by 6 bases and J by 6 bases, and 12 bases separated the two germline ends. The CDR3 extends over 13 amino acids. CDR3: CASRRGGGNEQFF. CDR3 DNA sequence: TGTGCCAGCAGAAGAGGGGGGGGCAATGAGCAGTTCTTC.

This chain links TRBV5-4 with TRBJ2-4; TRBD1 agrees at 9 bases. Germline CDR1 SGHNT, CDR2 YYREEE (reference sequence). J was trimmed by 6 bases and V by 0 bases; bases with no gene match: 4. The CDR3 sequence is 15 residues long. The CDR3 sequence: CASSLDRGPTNIQYF. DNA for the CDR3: TGTGCCAGCAGCTTGGACAGGGGGCCGACAAACATTCAGTACTTC.

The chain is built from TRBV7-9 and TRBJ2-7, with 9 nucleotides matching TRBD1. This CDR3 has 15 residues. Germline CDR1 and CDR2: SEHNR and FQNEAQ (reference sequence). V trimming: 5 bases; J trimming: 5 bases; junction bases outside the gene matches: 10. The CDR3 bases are TGTGCCAGCAGCCAACCCGGGACAGGGAGAAACGAGCAGTACTTC. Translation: CASSQPGTGRNEQYF.

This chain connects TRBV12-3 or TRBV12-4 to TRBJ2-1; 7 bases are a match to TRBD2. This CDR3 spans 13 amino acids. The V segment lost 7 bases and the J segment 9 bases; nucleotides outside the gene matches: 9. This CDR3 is CASTAGALGEQFF. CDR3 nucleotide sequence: TGTGCCAGCACGGCGGGAGCCCTCGGTGAGCAGTTCTTC.

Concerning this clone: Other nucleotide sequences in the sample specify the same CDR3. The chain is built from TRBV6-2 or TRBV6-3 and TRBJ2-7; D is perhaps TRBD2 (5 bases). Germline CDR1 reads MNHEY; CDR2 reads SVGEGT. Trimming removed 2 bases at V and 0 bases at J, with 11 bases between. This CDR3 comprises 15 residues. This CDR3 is CASSYLSGSSYEQYF. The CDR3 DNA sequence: TGTGCCAGCAGTTACCTCTCGGGGAGCTCCTACGAGCAGTACTTC.

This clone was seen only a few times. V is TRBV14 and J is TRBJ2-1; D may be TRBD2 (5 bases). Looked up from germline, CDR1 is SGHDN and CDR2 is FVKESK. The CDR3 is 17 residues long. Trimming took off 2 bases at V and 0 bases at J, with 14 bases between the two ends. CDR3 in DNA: TGTGCCAGCAGCCAAAGAGCGGCGGTAAACTCCTACAATGAGCAGTTCTTC. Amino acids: CASSQRAAVNSYNEQFF.

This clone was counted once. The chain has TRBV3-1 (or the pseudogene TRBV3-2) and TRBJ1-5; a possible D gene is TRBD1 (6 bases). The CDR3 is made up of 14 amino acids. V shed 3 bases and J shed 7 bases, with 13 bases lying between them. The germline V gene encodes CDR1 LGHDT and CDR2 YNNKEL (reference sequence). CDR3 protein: CASSQGQGIQPQHF. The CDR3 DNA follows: TGTGCCAGCAGCCAGGGGCAGGGGATCCAGCCCCAGCATTTT.

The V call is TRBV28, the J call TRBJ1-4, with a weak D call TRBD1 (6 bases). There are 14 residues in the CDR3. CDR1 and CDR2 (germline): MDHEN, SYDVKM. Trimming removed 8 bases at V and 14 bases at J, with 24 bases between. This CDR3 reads CASAALQGLQSLFF. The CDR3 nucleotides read TGTGCCAGCGCGGCCCTACAGGGTCTGCAGTCGCTGTTTTTT.

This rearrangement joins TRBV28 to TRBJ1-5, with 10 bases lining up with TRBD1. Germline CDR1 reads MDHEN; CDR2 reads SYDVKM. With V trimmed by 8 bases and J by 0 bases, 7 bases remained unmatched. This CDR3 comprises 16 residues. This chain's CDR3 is CASASGTGASNQPQHF. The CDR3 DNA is TGTGCCAGCGCCTCCGGGACAGGGGCTAGCAATCAGCCCCAGCATTTT.

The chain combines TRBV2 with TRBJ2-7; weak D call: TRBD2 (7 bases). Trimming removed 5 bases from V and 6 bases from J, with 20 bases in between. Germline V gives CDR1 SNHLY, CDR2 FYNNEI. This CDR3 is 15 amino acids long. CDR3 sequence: CASSPPEGGLVEQYF. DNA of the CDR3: TGTGCCAGCAGTCCCCCGGAGGGGGGGCTAGTCGAGCAGTACTTC. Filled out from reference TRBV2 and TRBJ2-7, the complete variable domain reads EPEVTQTPSHQVTQMGQEVILRCVPISNHLYFYWYRQILGQKVEFLVSFYNNEISEKSEIFDDQFSVERPDGSNFTLKIRSTKLEDSAMYFCASSPPEGGLVEQYFGPGTRLTVT.

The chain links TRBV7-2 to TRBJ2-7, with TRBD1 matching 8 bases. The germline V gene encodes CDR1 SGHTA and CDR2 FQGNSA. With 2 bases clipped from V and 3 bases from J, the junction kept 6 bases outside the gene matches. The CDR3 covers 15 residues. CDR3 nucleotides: TGTGCCAGCAGCTTACGGGACAGGTCCTTCTACGAGCAGTACTTC. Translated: CASSLRDRSFYEQYF.

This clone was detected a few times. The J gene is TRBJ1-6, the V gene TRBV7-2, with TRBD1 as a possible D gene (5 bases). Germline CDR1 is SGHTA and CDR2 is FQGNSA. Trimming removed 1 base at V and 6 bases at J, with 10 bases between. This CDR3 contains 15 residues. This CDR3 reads CASSLEGRSNSPLHF. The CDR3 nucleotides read TGTGCCAGCAGCTTAGAGGGGAGGTCTAATTCACCCCTCCACTTT.

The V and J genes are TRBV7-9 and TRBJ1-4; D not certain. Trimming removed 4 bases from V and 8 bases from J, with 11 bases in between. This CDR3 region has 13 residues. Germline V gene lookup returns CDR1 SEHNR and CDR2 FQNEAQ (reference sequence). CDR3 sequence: CASSWETREKLFF. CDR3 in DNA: TGTGCCAGCAGCTGGGAGACCAGGGAAAAACTGTTTTTT.

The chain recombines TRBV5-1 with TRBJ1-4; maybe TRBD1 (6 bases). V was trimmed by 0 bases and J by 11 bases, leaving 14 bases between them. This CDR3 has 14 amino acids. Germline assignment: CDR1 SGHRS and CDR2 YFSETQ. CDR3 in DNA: TGCGCCAGCAGCTTGGAGGGCGCCCAGGGGAAACTGTTTTTT. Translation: CASSLEGAQGKLFF. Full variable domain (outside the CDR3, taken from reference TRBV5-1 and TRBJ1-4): KAGVTQTPRYLIKTRGQQVTLSCSPISGHRSVSWYQQTPGQGLQFLFEYFSETQRNKGNFPGRFSGRQFSNSRSEMNVSTLELGDSALYLCASSLEGAQGKLFFGSGTQLSVL.

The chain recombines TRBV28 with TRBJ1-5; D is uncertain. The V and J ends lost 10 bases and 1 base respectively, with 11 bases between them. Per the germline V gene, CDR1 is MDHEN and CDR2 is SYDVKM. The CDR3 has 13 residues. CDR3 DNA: TGTGCCACCAGAACGGGGAGCAATCAGCCCCAGCATTTT. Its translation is CATRTGSNQPQHF. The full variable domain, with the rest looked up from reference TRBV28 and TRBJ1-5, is DVKVTQSSRYLVKRTGEKVFLECVQDMDHENMFWYRQDPGLGLRLIYFSYDVKMKEKGDIPEGYSVSREKKERFSLILESASTNQTSMYLCATRTGSNQPQHFGDGTRLSIL.